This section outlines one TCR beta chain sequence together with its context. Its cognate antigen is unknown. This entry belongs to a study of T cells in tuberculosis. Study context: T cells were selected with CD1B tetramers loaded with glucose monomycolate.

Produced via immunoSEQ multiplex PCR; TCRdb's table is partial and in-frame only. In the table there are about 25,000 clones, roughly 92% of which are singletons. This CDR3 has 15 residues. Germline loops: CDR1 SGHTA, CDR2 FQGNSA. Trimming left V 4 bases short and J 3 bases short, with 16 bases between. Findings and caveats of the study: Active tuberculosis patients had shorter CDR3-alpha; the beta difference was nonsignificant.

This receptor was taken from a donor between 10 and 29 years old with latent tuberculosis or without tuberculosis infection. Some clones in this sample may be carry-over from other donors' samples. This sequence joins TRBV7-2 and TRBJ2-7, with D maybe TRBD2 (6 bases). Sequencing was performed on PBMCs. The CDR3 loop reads CASSSGVGRSYEQYF. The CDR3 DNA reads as TGTGCCAGCAGCTCGGGAGTGGGGCGGAGCTACGAGCAGTACTTC.